This T cell receptor beta chain was recovered during a study of blood T cell repertoires in COVID-19. Study information: The United States, Italy and Spain supplied acute and convalescent COVID-19 samples. Nucleic acid was either cDNA or gDNA, and it came from T cells, B-cell-depleted T cells, or PBMCs.

As originally analysed: Estimation of nucleated cell counts was performed using reference gene primer amplification. This table comes from immunoSEQ multiplex PCR, and its TCRdb copy is limited to in-frame clones, with some not included. V, J and clone size are those of that table, while D and trimming were read from the DNA. The sample lists about 100,000 clones; roughly 88% were seen once. What was sequenced was peripheral blood. This TCR came from an older woman with acute or convalescent COVID-19.

CDR3 bases: TGTGCCAGCAGTTTTCGGACAGTCCTTAGGGGGAGCACAGATACGCAGTATTTT. This gives the protein CASSFRTVLRGSTDTQYF. This sequence joins TRBV27 and TRBJ2-3; TRBD1 might be the D (6 bases). CDR1 and CDR2 (germline): MNHEY, SMNVEV (reference sequence). Trimming cost V 3 bases and J 0 bases, with 19 bases left between them. The CDR3 contains 18 residues.